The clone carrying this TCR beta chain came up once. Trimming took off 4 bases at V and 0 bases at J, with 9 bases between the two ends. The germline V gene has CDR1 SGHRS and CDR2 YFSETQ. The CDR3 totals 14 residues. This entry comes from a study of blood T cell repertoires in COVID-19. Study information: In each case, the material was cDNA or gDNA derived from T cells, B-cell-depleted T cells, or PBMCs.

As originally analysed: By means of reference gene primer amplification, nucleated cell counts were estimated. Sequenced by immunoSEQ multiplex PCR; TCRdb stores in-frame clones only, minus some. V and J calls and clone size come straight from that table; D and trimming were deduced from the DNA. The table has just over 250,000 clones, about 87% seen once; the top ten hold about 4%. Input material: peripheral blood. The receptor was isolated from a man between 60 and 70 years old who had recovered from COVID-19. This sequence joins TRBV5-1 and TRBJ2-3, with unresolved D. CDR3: CASSPLFSTDTQYF. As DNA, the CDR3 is TGCGCCAGCAGCCCCCTCTTTAGCACAGATACGCAGTATTTT.